Below, 29 T cell receptor beta chains from the same sample are listed, as sequenced in a study of post-analysis software for immune sequencing data. The study's findings and limits: Patients had higher frequencies than controls of four to six TRBV segments, including TRBV5-6, TRBV5-1 and TRBV20-1.

Prepared TCR beta cDNA libraries contained unique molecular identifiers. TCRdb used MiXCR to reprocess the PCR reads, holding one entry per CDR3 protein. Of 750,000 to 950,000 distinct CDR3 sequences listed, around 50% are singletons. No antigen has been identified for these receptors. Input material: blood. Every receptor here comes from a girl between 5 and 17 years old with multiple sclerosis.

This clonotype was counted between two and nine times. The rearrangement uses TRBV29-1 and TRBJ2-4, with a possible D match to TRBD2 (6 bases). Looked up from germline, CDR1 is SQVTM and CDR2 is ANQGSEA. This CDR3 has 15 amino acids. V lost 0 bases, J lost 3 bases, and 12 bases lay in between. In DNA form, the CDR3 reads TGCAGCGTTGAAGAGGGGGGTAAGGGCAAAAACATTCAGTACTTC. Its translation is CSVEEGGKGKNIQYF.

The CDR3 sequence is CASSRNDRPTGMRDTQYF. The CDR3 DNA follows: TGTGCCAGCAGCCGAAACGACCGACCGACTGGGATGAGGGATACGCAGTATTTT. The chain has TRBV3-1 and TRBJ2-3; D gene unclear. Germline V lookup: CDR1 LGHDT, CDR2 YNNKEL (reference sequence). The CDR3 covers 18 residues. Trimming took off 4 bases at V and 6 bases at J, with 26 bases between the two ends.

The chain recombines TRBV5-1 with TRBJ1-2; D may be TRBD1 (6 bases). The CDR3 is 17 amino acids. Deletions cut 3 bases from V and 6 bases from J, with 24 bases between. CDR1 is SGHRS, CDR2 YFSETQ, per germline. CDR3: CASSWGPLGATSDGYTF. DNA for the CDR3: TGCGCCAGCAGCTGGGGACCCCTGGGGGCTACTAGTGATGGCTACACCTTC.

The CDR3 spells CASSLRGGAPYEQYF. CDR3 nucleotides: TGTGCCAGCAGTTTACGGGGGGGCGCTCCCTACGAGCAGTACTTC. The chain joins TRBV27 to TRBJ2-7; TRBD2 matches 8 bases. J lost 2 bases, V lost 2 bases, and 5 bases had no gene match. CDR3 length equals 15 residues. The germline V gene has CDR1 MNHEY and CDR2 SMNVEV (reference sequence).

This clonotype occurred many times. The J gene is TRBJ2-7, the V gene TRBV20-1; 7 bases fit TRBD1. CDR3 length equals 14 residues. In germline, CDR1 is DFQATT, CDR2 SNEGSKA (reference sequence). CDR3 protein: CSVTAQGQTYEQYF. For the CDR3, the DNA is TGCAGCGTGACGGCACAGGGGCAGACCTACGAGCAGTACTTC.

The chain has TRBV20-1 and TRBJ2-1, with 16 bases that match TRBD2. V was clipped by 2 bases and J by 0 bases; unmatched bases: 4. The CDR3 is made up of 18 amino acids. In germline, CDR1 is DFQATT, CDR2 SNEGSKA (reference sequence). CDR3 region: CSARRGLAGGSSYNEQFF. The CDR3 coding sequence is TGCAGTGCTAGACGGGGACTAGCGGGAGGGAGCTCCTACAATGAGCAGTTCTTC.

This chain joins TRBV6-1 and TRBJ2-4; D is unclear. V shed 0 bases and J shed 1 base, with 10 bases lying between them. Germline CDR1 reads MNHNS; CDR2 reads SASEGT. This CDR3 has 16 amino acids. The CDR3 coding sequence is TGTGCCAGCAGTGAAGCGACCGTCAGGGCCAAAAACATTCAGTACTTC. Translation gives CASSEATVRAKNIQYF.

This clonotype was seen only a few times. The rearrangement joins TRBV7-9 to TRBJ2-1; 13 bases are shared with TRBD2. Germline assignment: CDR1 SEHNR and CDR2 FQNEAQ (reference sequence). V dropped 4 bases and J dropped 7; count of bases not matched to a gene: 4. The CDR3 is made up of 15 amino acids. The CDR3: CASSSRTSGRNEQFF. CDR3 bases: TGTGCCAGCAGCTCTCGGACTAGCGGGAGAAATGAGCAGTTCTTC. Filled out from reference TRBV7-9 and TRBJ2-1, the complete variable domain reads DTGVSQNPRHKITKRGQNVTFRCDPISEHNRLYWYRQTLGQGPEFLTYFQNEAQLEKSRLLSDRFSAERPKGSFSTLEIQRTEQGDSAMYLCASSSRTSGRNEQFFGPGTRLTVL.

V usage is TRBV12-3 or TRBV12-4 and J usage is TRBJ1-1; D remains ambiguous. CDR3 length: 13 amino acids. Trimming took 3 bases from V and 3 from J, leaving 8 bases between them. The CDR3 DNA is TGTGCCAGCAGTTTGAGACCCCACACTGAAGCTTTCTTT. Its translation: CASSLRPHTEAFF.

CDR3 protein: CASSSHPSGTPYEQYF. The CDR3 DNA is TGTGCCAGCAGTTCCCACCCGAGCGGGACCCCCTACGAGCAGTACTTC. The chain is built from TRBV12-3 or TRBV12-4 and TRBJ2-7, with 7 bases fitting TRBD2. This CDR3 spans 16 amino acids. V gave up 4 bases and J gave up 2 bases; unmatched junction bases: 11.

Only one count was recorded for this clonotype. At one end, the junction sequence differs from germline, possibly due to a read error. The V gene is TRBV11-2, the J gene TRBJ2-2; TRBD2 might be the D (7 bases). CDR3 length: 15 amino acids. Germline V gene sequence: CDR1 SGHAT, CDR2 FQNNGV. The DNA of the CDR3 is TGTACCAGCAGCTCTATGGGGGGGCTCACCGGGGAGCTGTTTTTT. This encodes CTSSSMGGLTGELFF.

The chain joins TRBV24-1 to TRBJ2-1; the D gene is possibly TRBD1 (6 bases). The CDR3 extends over 14 amino acids. Germline CDR1 and CDR2: KGHDR and SFDVKD. The germline V and J ends were trimmed by 5 bases and 1 base, with 8 bases remaining between them. CDR3 sequence: CATSGGPSYNEQFF. In nucleotides, the CDR3 is TGTGCCACCAGTGGGGGGCCTTCCTACAATGAGCAGTTCTTC.

The rearrangement joins TRBV18 to TRBJ1-2; D uncertain. This CDR3 spans 13 amino acids. V gave up 1 base and J gave up 4 bases, with 7 bases separating them. Germline CDR1 KGHSH, CDR2 LQKENI. The CDR3 DNA reads TGTGCCAGCTCACCACGGGTACCCTATGGCTACACCTTC. Its translation is CASSPRVPYGYTF. Full variable domain (rest looked up from reference TRBV18 and TRBJ1-2): NAGVMQNPRHLVRRRGQEARLRCSPMKGHSHVYWYRQLPEEGLKFMVYLQKENIIDESGMPKERFSAEFPKEGPSILRIQQVVRGDSAAYFCASSPRVPYGYTFGSGTRLTVV.

This chain uses TRBV9 with TRBJ1-2; 7 bases are shared with TRBD1. The germline V gene encodes CDR1 SGDLS and CDR2 YYNGEE. The CDR3 contains 15 residues. The ends lost 3 bases at V and 0 bases at J; junction bases unmatched: 5. CDR3 nucleotide sequence: TGTGCCAGCAGCGGTTTCAGGGGGGCTAACTATGGCTACACCTTC. It translates to CASSGFRGANYGYTF.

The chain employs TRBV9 and TRBJ2-7, with TRBD1 as a possible D gene (7 bases). CDR1 is SGDLS and CDR2 is YYNGEE in the germline V gene. V was shortened by 4 bases and J by 7 bases, with 18 bases between the two germline ends. The CDR3 loop spans 14 amino acids. The CDR3, as DNA: TGTGCCAGCAGCCTCGGAGGGGGCGGTAGGGAGCAGTACTTC. It codes for CASSLGGGGREQYF.

CDR3 in amino acids: CSVEVPGGEHSPYEQYF. The CDR3 bases are TGCAGCGTTGAAGTTCCCGGGGGGGAACACAGTCCCTACGAGCAGTACTTC. The chain links TRBV29-1 to TRBJ2-1; 8 nucleotides align to TRBD2. Gene TRBJ2-7 matches the end of the DNA better, so the J call may be wrong. The CDR3 runs to 17 residues. CDR1 and CDR2 from the germline V gene are SQVTM and ANQGSEA.

In its sample, this clonotype was seen once. V is TRBV29-1 and J is TRBJ2-7; TRBD1 or TRBD2 may be the D gene (6 bases each). The CDR3 runs 13 residues. From germline, CDR1 is SQVTM and CDR2 ANQGSEA. V shed 0 bases and J shed 3 bases, with 9 bases lying between them. This CDR3 is CSVEEQGGYEQYF. In DNA form, the CDR3 reads TGCAGCGTTGAAGAACAGGGAGGCTACGAGCAGTACTTC.

This chain uses TRBV6-5 with TRBJ2-1; 11 nucleotides align to TRBD2. This CDR3 is 20 amino acids long. Germline CDR1 and CDR2: MNHEY and SVGAGI. Unmatched junction bases numbered 22, after V lost 4 bases and J lost 8 bases. The CDR3 here is CASSFPGVAGGRSPVDEQFF. The DNA for the CDR3 is TGTGCCAGCAGTTTCCCGGGGGTAGCGGGGGGGCGTTCCCCGGTCGATGAGCAGTTCTTC.

The V and J genes are TRBV20-1 and TRBJ2-7; tentatively, D is TRBD2 (5 bases). From germline, CDR1 is DFQATT and CDR2 SNEGSKA (reference sequence). The CDR3 totals 15 residues. Trimming stripped 5 bases from V and 1 base from J, with 18 bases between. CDR3 bases: TGCAGTGCTCTTAATCCGCTAAGGAGGTCCTACGAGCAGTACTTC. Its protein is CSALNPLRRSYEQYF.

The chain uses TRBV6-5 and TRBJ1-4, with D possibly matching TRBD1 (5 bases). Looked up from germline, CDR1 is MNHEY and CDR2 is SVGAGI. The CDR3 has 14 amino acids. Between the trimmed V and J ends, which lost 8 bases and 0 bases, there was a span of 10 bases. CDR3 region: CASGRGATNEKLFF. CDR3 DNA sequence: TGTGCCAGCGGGAGGGGAGCAACTAATGAAAAACTGTTTTTT.

The chain is built from TRBV7-3 and TRBJ2-1, with 14 bases identical to TRBD2. CDR3 length equals 16 residues. CDR1 is SGHTA, CDR2 FQGTGA, per germline. Trimming cost V 1 base and J 5 bases; bases outside gene matches: 1. CDR3 loop: CASSLRLAGGDNEQFF. The CDR3 DNA is TGTGCCAGCAGCTTAAGACTAGCGGGGGGGGACAATGAGCAGTTCTTC.

This clonotype was seen only a few times. The chain uses TRBV29-1 and TRBJ2-1, with 9 bases identical to TRBD1. Germline-derived CDR1 and CDR2 are SQVTM and ANQGSEA. Losses at the gene ends were 6 bases for V and 7 bases for J; bases not matched to a gene: 4. CDR3 length: 12 residues. The CDR3 DNA is TGCAGCGTCCCCGACAGGGGGAATGAGCAGTTCTTC. Translation gives CSVPDRGNEQFF.

This chain connects TRBV20-1 to TRBJ1-6; D unclear. Germline CDR1 and CDR2: DFQATT and SNEGSKA (reference sequence). CDR3 size: 14 residues. The V end lost 6 bases, the J end lost 6 bases, and 15 bases lay between the germline ends. CDR3 in amino acids: CSARTRKGNSPLHF. As DNA, the CDR3 is TGCAGTGCCAGAACACGGAAGGGTAATTCACCCCTCCACTTT.

The chain employs TRBV2 and TRBJ1-5; a weak D match, TRBD1 (5 bases). V dropped 0 bases and J dropped 3 bases, with 9 bases sitting between them. From germline, CDR1 is SNHLY and CDR2 FYNNEI. This CDR3 comprises 15 residues. The CDR3, as DNA: TGTGCCAGCAGTGAAGCGGCAGGGACCAATCAGCCCCAGCATTTT. The encoded protein is CASSEAAGTNQPQHF. Drawing the rest from reference TRBV2 and TRBJ1-5, the complete variable domain is EPEVTQTPSHQVTQMGQEVILRCVPISNHLYFYWYRQILGQKVEFLVSFYNNEISEKSEIFDDQFSVERPDGSNFTLKIRSTKLEDSAMYFCASSEAAGTNQPQHFGDGTRLSIL.

The chain joins TRBV29-1 to TRBJ2-3, with TRBD1 identical over 10 bases. CDR3 length equals 13 residues. Germline-derived CDR1 and CDR2 are SQVTM and ANQGSEA. CDR3 DNA: TGCAGTTCCGAGGACAGGGGGACAGATACGCAGTATTTT. As protein: CSSEDRGTDTQYF.

This clonotype was found a few times. The chain combines TRBV7-9 with TRBJ2-5; 9 nucleotides align to TRBD2. Trimming cost V 10 bases and J 2 bases; bases outside gene matches: 11. CDR1 and CDR2 from the germline V gene are SEHNR and FQNEAQ (reference sequence). This CDR3 comprises 15 residues. The CDR3 loop reads CAIPEGAGGQETQYF. DNA of the CDR3: TGTGCCATCCCGGAGGGAGCGGGAGGTCAAGAGACCCAGTACTTC.

This clonotype was detected only a few times. The chain carries TRBV29-1 and TRBJ2-3; TRBD2 aligns across 12 bases. The junction had 4 bases not matched to a gene; V was cut back by 4 bases and J by 2 bases. CDR3 length: 15 amino acids. CDR1 and CDR2 from the germline V gene are SQVTM and ANQGSEA. CDR3 DNA sequence: TGCAGCGTTGTCCTAGCGGGAGGGAACACAGATACGCAGTATTTT. It encodes CSVVLAGGNTDTQYF.

The chain has TRBV9 and TRBJ2-1; no reliable D call. Germline lookup yields CDR1 SGDLS and CDR2 YYNGEE. The V gene lost 4 bases and the J gene lost 0 bases, with 8 bases spanning the gap. This CDR3 region has 14 residues. This CDR3 is CASSPQPSYNEQFF. The DNA of the CDR3 is TGTGCCAGCAGCCCACAGCCCTCCTACAATGAGCAGTTCTTC.

The chain employs TRBV9 and TRBJ2-5; no clear D. CDR1 is SGDLS and CDR2 is YYNGEE in the germline V gene. The CDR3 covers 13 residues. The germline V and J ends were trimmed by 3 bases and 0 bases, with 6 bases remaining between them. The DNA of the CDR3 is TGTGCCAGCAGCGAGCAAAACCAAGAGACCCAGTACTTC. This codes for CASSEQNQETQYF.